Presented here are 32 T cell receptor beta chains from one specimen sequenced in a study of blood T cell repertoires in COVID-19 (dated by TCRdb to 2018 to 2020). The library relied on the immunoSEQ multiplex PCR assay. TCRdb carries this immuneACCESS record with in-frame sequences only. Its versions omit some clonotypes, under half of them owing to an unresolved V gene in the studies checked, with the rest unexplained. In this sample the table shows roughly 250,000 clones, 80% to 90% of which occur a single time. Approximately 9.5% of the sample is in the top ten clones. Sequencing was performed on PBMCs or T cells enriched from blood (not recorded which). Receptors originate from a man aged 35 to 55 who had recovered from COVID-19.

The rearrangement links TRBV4-1 to TRBJ1-1, with TRBD1 matching 7 bases. The V segment lost 4 bases and the J segment 5 bases; nucleotides outside the gene matches: 7. This CDR3 has 14 amino acids. Germline loops: CDR1 MGHRA, CDR2 YSYEKL. The CDR3 sequence: CASSRISGGTEAFF. The CDR3, as DNA: TGCGCCAGCAGCCGGATATCAGGGGGGACTGAAGCTTTCTTT.

The chain employs TRBV4-1 and TRBJ1-4; 7 nucleotides match TRBD1. V was pared by 4 bases and J by 8 bases, with 7 bases of the junction left unmatched. CDR3 length: 14 residues. The germline V gene has CDR1 MGHRA and CDR2 YSYEKL. CDR3 in DNA: TGCGCCAGCAGCCCCCGACAGGGTGGCGAAAAACTGTTTTTT. It yields the protein CASSPRQGGEKLFF.

This chain joins TRBV18 and TRBJ2-1; D is uncertain. Trimming pared 3 bases from V and 0 bases from J, leaving 18 bases between. The germline CDR1 and CDR2 sequences are KGHSH and LQKENI. The CDR3 contains 18 residues. CDR3 bases: TGTGCCAGCTCACCGCTCAATTCGAGGTTGAGCTCCTACAATGAGCAGTTCTTC. It codes for CASSPLNSRLSSYNEQFF.

The chain links TRBV27 to TRBJ1-2; 7 bases are a match to TRBD1. The CDR3 loop spans 20 amino acids. J lost 1 base, V lost 1 base, and 18 bases had no gene match. CDR1 MNHEY and CDR2 SMNVEV come from the germline V gene (reference sequence). The CDR3 DNA is TGTGCCAGCAGTTTATATGCGTTCAATGCAGGGGGAGGATTTAACTATGGCTACACCTTC. Its translation is CASSLYAFNAGGGFNYGYTF.

The rearrangement links TRBV27 to TRBJ2-5; no clear D gene. V shed 5 bases and J shed 0 bases, with 10 bases lying between them. This CDR3 is 14 amino acids long. Looked up from germline, CDR1 is MNHEY and CDR2 is SMNVEV (reference sequence). The CDR3: CASSTQQNQETQYF. Here the CDR3 DNA reads TGTGCCAGCAGTACGCAACAGAACCAAGAGACCCAGTACTTC.

J is TRBJ2-5 and V is TRBV30; D uncertain. V lost 2 bases, J lost 5 bases, and 18 bases lay in between. Germline-derived CDR1 and CDR2 are GTSNPN and SVGIG (reference sequence). The CDR3 has 15 amino acids. The CDR3 loop is CAWSYRIGLRETQYF. DNA of the CDR3: TGTGCCTGGAGTTATAGAATCGGTCTACGCGAGACCCAGTACTTC.

The rearrangement uses TRBV19 and TRBJ1-1, with D possibly being TRBD1 (5 bases). The CDR3 contains 16 residues. V was pared by 6 bases and J by 1 base, with 18 bases between. Germline loops: CDR1 LNHDA, CDR2 SQIVND (reference sequence). This chain's CDR3 is CASSPVIQQANTEAFF. DNA for the CDR3: TGTGCCAGTAGCCCAGTAATTCAACAGGCGAACACTGAAGCTTTCTTT. The variable domain in full, completed from reference TRBV19 and TRBJ1-1, reads DGGITQSPKYLFRKEGQNVTLSCEQNLNHDAMYWYRQDPGQGLRLIYYSQIVNDFQKGDIAEGYSVSREKKESFPLTVTSAQKNPTAFYLCASSPVIQQANTEAFFGQGTRLTVV.

J is TRBJ2-5 and V is TRBV11-2; no clear D gene. This CDR3 has 14 amino acids. The germline gives CDR1 SGHAT, CDR2 FQNNGV. V lost 7 bases, J lost 2 bases, and 14 bases lay in between. The CDR3 sequence: CASTRFTGQETQYF. DNA of the CDR3: TGTGCCAGCACCCGGTTTACCGGGCAAGAGACCCAGTACTTC.

The gene calls are TRBV28 and TRBJ1-6; 9 bases are shared with TRBD1. The CDR3 totals 16 residues. Trimming removed 6 bases from V and 1 base from J; junction bases left unmatched: 4. Germline lookup yields CDR1 MDHEN and CDR2 SYDVKM. The CDR3 coding sequence is TGTGCCAGCAGCCGGACAGGGGTTTCCTATAATTCACCCCTCCACTTT. It yields the protein CASSRTGVSYNSPLHF.

This clone rates as medium-sized. V gene TRBV10-3 combines with J gene TRBJ1-5; TRBD1 is a possible D gene (6 bases). The ends were cut back, 0 bases at V and 0 bases at J, with 6 bases in the middle. Germline CDR1 ENHRY, CDR2 SYGVKD. The CDR3 extends over 15 amino acids. CDR3 coding DNA: TGTGCCATCAGTGAGTCGGGACATAGCAATCAGCCCCAGCATTTT. The encoded protein is CAISESGHSNQPQHF.

This sequence joins TRBV7-2 and TRBJ1-6; a weak D match, TRBD1 (6 bases). The CDR3 is 15 amino acids. The germline V gene has CDR1 SGHTA and CDR2 FQGNSA. V lost 5 bases and J 7 bases, leaving 15 bases between the germline ends. CDR3 amino acids: CASSPLGASNSPLHF. The CDR3 DNA reads TGTGCCAGCAGCCCGCTGGGGGCCAGCAATTCACCCCTCCACTTT.

The chain recombines TRBV2 with TRBJ2-7; D remains unclear. The CDR3 length is 11 residues. V was trimmed by 5 bases and J by 1 base, leaving 3 bases between them. The germline V gene encodes CDR1 SNHLY and CDR2 FYNNEI. The CDR3 here is CASSPSYEQYF. DNA for the CDR3: TGTGCCAGCAGTCCTTCCTACGAGCAGTACTTC. The full variable domain, with the rest looked up from reference TRBV2 and TRBJ2-7, is EPEVTQTPSHQVTQMGQEVILRCVPISNHLYFYWYRQILGQKVEFLVSFYNNEISEKSEIFDDQFSVERPDGSNFTLKIRSTKLEDSAMYFCASSPSYEQYFGPGTRLTVT.

The V call is TRBV10-3, the J call TRBJ1-1, with D possibly TRBD1 on 5 matching bases. This CDR3 is built from 12 residues. V lost 10 bases, J lost 6 bases, and 15 bases lay in between. Germline values: CDR1 ENHRY, CDR2 SYGVKD. CDR3 protein: CATRWGDSEAFF. The CDR3 nucleotides are TGTGCCACTCGATGGGGGGACTCTGAAGCTTTCTTT.

V usage is TRBV7-9 and J usage is TRBJ2-7; TRBD2 matches 8 bases. The V and J ends lost 5 bases and 3 bases, in that order; junction bases with no gene match: 9. The CDR3 spans 15 residues. CDR1 is SEHNR, CDR2 FQNEAQ, per germline (reference sequence). CDR3 nucleotide sequence: TGTGCCAGCAGCCCTCGGGGCGGGGGGCACTACGAGCAGTACTTC. As protein: CASSPRGGGHYEQYF. Filled out from reference TRBV7-9 and TRBJ2-7, the complete variable domain reads DTGVSQNPRHKITKRGQNVTFRCDPISEHNRLYWYRQTLGQGPEFLTYFQNEAQLEKSRLLSDRFSAERPKGSFSTLEIQRTEQGDSAMYLCASSPRGGGHYEQYFGPGTRLTVT.

The rearrangement links TRBV10-2 to TRBJ2-1, with a weak D call TRBD1 (5 bases). The CDR3 covers 15 residues. The germline CDR1 and CDR2 sequences are WSHSY and SAAADI. Trimming left V 2 bases short and J 1 base short, with 9 bases between. The CDR3 protein is CASSEQGGSYNEQFF. The CDR3 nucleotides are TGCGCCAGCAGTGAGCAGGGTGGGTCCTACAATGAGCAGTTCTTC.

The chain uses TRBV7-9 and TRBJ2-3; perhaps TRBD2 as D (6 bases). This CDR3 has 15 residues. The germline V gene has CDR1 SEHNR and CDR2 FQNEAQ (reference sequence). V lost 2 bases and J lost 0, with 9 bases in between. CDR3 bases: TGTGCCAGCAGCTTACTAGGGACTAGCACAGATACGCAGTATTTT. This translates into CASSLLGTSTDTQYF.

The chain uses TRBV4-3 and TRBJ2-1; D call uncertain. Germline values: CDR1 LGHNA, CDR2 YSLEER. V was cut by 2 bases and J by 2 bases, with 4 bases left in between. This CDR3 is 13 amino acids long. In nucleotides, the CDR3 is TGCGCCAGCAGCCAACGTACCTACAATGAGCAGTTCTTC. It specifies CASSQRTYNEQFF.

This clone was seen only once. The rearrangement joins TRBV11-2 to TRBJ1-4, with 7 bases matching TRBD1. Germline lookup yields CDR1 SGHAT and CDR2 FQNNGV. V lost 5 bases and J lost 4; bases outside the gene matches: 1. The CDR3 runs 13 residues. CDR3 loop: CASSHRGNEKLFF. The CDR3 DNA sequence: TGTGCCAGCAGCCACAGGGGTAATGAAAAACTGTTTTTT. Full variable domain (missing parts from reference TRBV11-2 and TRBJ1-4): EAGVAQSPRYKIIEKRQSVAFWCNPISGHATLYWYQQILGQGPKLLIQFQNNGVVDDSQLPKDRFSAERLKGVDSTLKIQPAKLEDSAVYLCASSHRGNEKLFFGSGTQLSVL.

This clone was counted a few times. This same CDR3 is encoded by further DNA sequences in the sample. The chain uses TRBV5-8 and TRBJ2-5, with D hard to call. The germline CDR1 and CDR2 sequences are SGHTS and YDEGEE. V gave up 2 bases and J gave up 2 bases, with 4 bases separating them. There are 12 residues in the CDR3. CDR3 sequence: CASSFLQETQYF. The DNA for the CDR3 is TGTGCCAGCAGCTTTTTACAAGAGACCCAGTACTTC.

The CDR3 is CATSRDRPGGVYGYTF. CDR3 nucleotides: TGTGCCACCAGCAGAGATCGTCCAGGGGGAGTCTATGGCTACACCTTC. This rearrangement joins TRBV15 to TRBJ1-2; the match to TRBD1 covers 7 bases. Trimming took 0 bases from V and 4 from J; bases not matched to a gene: 8. This CDR3 is 16 amino acids long. CDR1 and CDR2 from the germline V gene are LNHNV and YYDKDF (reference sequence).

The chain recombines TRBV14 with TRBJ2-7; tentative D call: TRBD2 (5 bases). The CDR3 has 15 residues. Germline values: CDR1 SGHDN, CDR2 FVKESK. Trimming pared 3 bases from V and 2 bases from J, leaving 14 bases between. The CDR3 bases are TGTGCCAGCAGCCACGAACTAGGCGTCGCCTACGAGCAGTACTTC. It codes for CASSHELGVAYEQYF.

DNA for the CDR3: TGCGCCAGCAGCTTGGCCGGGACAGGGAATCAGCCCCAGCATTTT. This encodes CASSLAGTGNQPQHF. The rearrangement uses TRBV5-1 and TRBJ1-5; 9 positions match TRBD1. Germline CDR1 reads SGHRS; CDR2 reads YFSETQ. This CDR3 is 15 amino acids long. Trimming cost V 0 bases and J 4 bases; bases outside gene matches: 2.

The chain couples TRBV5-4 to TRBJ2-5; 8 nucleotides agree with TRBD1. Trimming cost V 5 bases and J 2 bases; bases outside gene matches: 8. Germline V gene data show CDR1 as SGHNT and CDR2 as YYREEE (reference sequence). CDR3 length equals 15 residues. CDR3 loop: CASRTDRVIQETQYF. As DNA, the CDR3 is TGTGCCAGCAGAACGGACAGGGTCATACAAGAGACCCAGTACTTC.

This chain joins TRBV18 and TRBJ2-7, with 9 positions matching TRBD2. Germline-derived CDR1 and CDR2 are KGHSH and LQKENI. V dropped 2 bases and J dropped 4; count of bases not matched to a gene: 12. CDR3 length: 17 amino acids. The CDR3 DNA follows: TGTGCCAGCTCACCAAACCTCCCTAGCGGGACTCTTTACGAGCAGTACTTC. Translated: CASSPNLPSGTLYEQYF.

The chain joins TRBV5-1 to TRBJ2-7; D is possibly TRBD2 (5 bases). This CDR3 spans 14 amino acids. CDR1 and CDR2 (germline): SGHRS, YFSETQ. The V and J ends lost 0 bases and 7 bases respectively, with 14 bases between them. Written as DNA, the CDR3 is TGCGCCAGCAGCTTGGTCGGCGGGCCGGGGGAGCAGTACTTC. It encodes CASSLVGGPGEQYF.

The chain is built from TRBV10-3 and TRBJ2-6, with 7 bases identical to TRBD2. The CDR3 loop spans 19 amino acids. The junction had 14 bases not matched to a gene; V was cut back by 6 bases and J by 0 bases. Per germline, CDR1 ENHRY and CDR2 SYGVKD. CDR3 sequence reads: CAIRVNGEGTRSGANVLTF. CDR3 in DNA: TGTGCCATCAGAGTTAACGGGGAGGGTACCCGCTCTGGGGCCAACGTCCTGACTTTC.

The chain is built from TRBV5-1 and TRBJ2-7; 8 bases agree with TRBD1. Germline loops: CDR1 SGHRS, CDR2 YFSETQ. The length of the CDR3 is 13 residues. Losses at the gene ends were 3 bases for V and 6 bases for J; bases not matched to a gene: 5. The CDR3 DNA sequence: TGCGCCAGCAGCTCGAGACAGGGGTTCGAGCAGTACTTC. It is translated as CASSSRQGFEQYF.

This clone was seen a few times. This chain links TRBV7-2 with TRBJ2-4; TRBD1 aligns across 9 bases. V trimming: 1 base; J trimming: 9 bases; junction bases outside the gene matches: 7. The CDR3 loop spans 15 amino acids. Per the germline V gene, CDR1 is SGHTA and CDR2 is FQGNSA. CDR3 DNA: TGTGCCAGCAGCTTAGGAACAGGGGGCCTTAGCATTCAGTACTTC. It codes for CASSLGTGGLSIQYF.

The chain carries TRBV5-1 and TRBJ1-4, with no clear D. CDR3 size: 16 residues. Per germline, CDR1 SGHRS and CDR2 YFSETQ. The V and J ends lost 0 bases and 1 base respectively, with 10 bases between them. This chain's CDR3 is CASSLGGRRTNEKLFF. Written as DNA, the CDR3 is TGCGCCAGCAGCTTGGGAGGGCGAAGAACTAATGAAAAACTGTTTTTT.

The chain couples TRBV10-3 to TRBJ1-4, with D perhaps TRBD1 (6 bases). The CDR3 contains 15 residues. The V and J ends lost 6 bases and 3 bases respectively, with 14 bases between them. Germline values: CDR1 ENHRY, CDR2 SYGVKD. In nucleotides, the CDR3 is TGTGCCATCAGCGATACACAGGGTTCTAATGAAAAACTGTTTTTT. Encoded protein: CAISDTQGSNEKLFF.

The table lists this clone with a count of one. V usage is TRBV6-5 and J usage is TRBJ1-2; 12 bases fit TRBD1. The V and J ends lost 2 bases and 7 bases, in that order; junction bases with no gene match: 2. Germline loops: CDR1 MNHEY, CDR2 SVGAGI. The CDR3 is 14 residues long. The CDR3 sequence is CASSYTGQGAGYTF. CDR3 sequence (DNA): TGTGCCAGCAGTTACACGGGACAGGGGGCTGGCTACACCTTC.

The CDR3: CASSFFAGDPTYEQYF. DNA for the CDR3: TGTGCCAGCAGCTTCTTTGCGGGAGACCCTACCTACGAGCAGTACTTC. The chain links TRBV7-3 to TRBJ2-7; 7 bases map to TRBD2. Germline V CDR1 and CDR2: SGHTA, FQGTGA. This CDR3 contains 16 residues. Germline trimming cut 3 bases from V and 2 bases from J; bases unmatched to any gene: 10.